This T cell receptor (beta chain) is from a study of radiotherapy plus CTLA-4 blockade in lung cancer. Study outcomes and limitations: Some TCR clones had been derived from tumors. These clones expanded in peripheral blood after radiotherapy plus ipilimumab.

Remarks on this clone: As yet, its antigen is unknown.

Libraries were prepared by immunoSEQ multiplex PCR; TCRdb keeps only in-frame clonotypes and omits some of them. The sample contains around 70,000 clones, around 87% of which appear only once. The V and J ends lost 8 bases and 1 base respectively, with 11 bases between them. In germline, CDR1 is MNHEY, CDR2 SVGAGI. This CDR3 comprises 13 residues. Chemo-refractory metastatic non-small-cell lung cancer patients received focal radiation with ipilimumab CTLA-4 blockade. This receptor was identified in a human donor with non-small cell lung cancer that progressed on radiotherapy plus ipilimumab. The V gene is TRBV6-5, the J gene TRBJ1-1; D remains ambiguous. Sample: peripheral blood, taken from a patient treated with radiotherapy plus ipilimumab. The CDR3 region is CASRRTGNTEAFF. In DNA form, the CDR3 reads TGTGCCAGCCGACGGACGGGGAACACTGAAGCTTTCTTT.